This is a list of T cell receptor beta chains from one sample in a study of blood T cell repertoires in COVID-19. Profiling relied on immunoSEQ multiplex PCR, and the TCRdb table lists in-frame clones only, not all of them. The sample comprises some 83,000 clones, roughly 90% of which are singletons, and roughly 18% rests with the top ten. Sequenced: peripheral blood. The receptors originated from a man older than 75 in a cohort sampled during active COVID-19. The CDR3 runs from the conserved cysteine through the conserved F or W. A D gene is named only where the DNA matches it firmly. Expanded clones get a size class; other rows say once, few or many, or leave the size out.

j_call d_call clone_size v_call cdr3_nt cdr3_aa
TRBJ2-2 TRBD2 NA TRBV18 TGTGCCAGCTCACAAGGGACTAGCGGCGCCGGGGAGCTGTTTTTT CASSQGTSGAGELFF
TRBJ1-2 NA NA TRBV24-1 TGTGCCACCAGTGATTTCAGCTATGGCTACACCTTC CATSDFSYGYTF
TRBJ2-7 NA few TRBV7-2 TGTGCCAGCAAGGGGACATTAACCTACGAGCAGTACTTC CASKGTLTYEQYF
TRBJ2-5 TRBD2 few TRBV4-2 TGTGCCAGCAGCCAAGAGATCACTTCGCGGGGGGGCGGTGAGACCCAGTACTTC CASSQEITSRGGGETQYF
TRBJ2-1 TRBD2 NA TRBV29-1 TGCAGCGTTGGGACTAGCGGTAATGAGCAGTTCTTC CSVGTSGNEQFF
TRBJ2-4 NA NA TRBV7-9 TGTGCCAGCAGCTTAGCGGAGGACATTCAGTACTTC CASSLAEDIQYF
TRBJ2-5 TRBD1 NA TRBV24-1 TGTGCCACCAGTGAGTCCGGGACAGGGGGCGTGGAGACCCAGTACTTC CATSESGTGGVETQYF
TRBJ1-1 NA NA TRBV5-1 TGCGCCAGCAGCGGTTCGGGGAACACTGAAGCTTTCTTT CASSGSGNTEAFF
TRBJ2-1 NA NA TRBV6-5 TGTGCCAGCAGTTACTTGGGTGGGAGCTCTGAGCAGTTCTTC CASSYLGGSSEQFF
TRBJ1-1 NA few TRBV7-6 TGTGCCAGCAGCCCGACACTGAACACTGAAGCTTTCTTT CASSPTLNTEAFF
TRBJ1-6 TRBD1 NA TRBV6-6 TGTGCCACCTCCGGGACAGGGAACTCACCCCTCCACTTT CATSGTGNSPLHF
TRBJ1-1 NA NA TRBV12-3/TRBV12-4 TGTGCCAGCAGTTTTTCGGTCGGCACTGAAGCTTTCTTT CASSFSVGTEAFF
TRBJ2-1 TRBD2 few TRBV18 TGTGCCAGCTCACCACCGGGGAGTAGAACCGGGGGGTACAATGAGCAGTTCTTC CASSPPGSRTGGYNEQFF
TRBJ2-1 TRBD1 few TRBV27 TGTGCCAGCAGGGCCGGGACAGGCTACAATGAGCAGTTCTTC CASRAGTGYNEQFF
TRBJ1-2 NA NA TRBV10-3 TGTGCCATCAGTGAGTCGATCGCGGTTGGGGGCTACACCTTC CAISESIAVGGYTF
TRBJ2-5 TRBD2 NA TRBV19 TGTGCCAGTAGCTTTTCACTAGCGGGGGGGCAGGAGACCCAGTACTTC CASSFSLAGGQETQYF
TRBJ2-1 NA NA TRBV19 TGTGCCAGTAGTGTAGGTAGCCGGGGCTCCTACAATGAGCAGTTCTTC CASSVGSRGSYNEQFF
TRBJ1-6 TRBD1 NA TRBV9 TGTGCCAGCAGCGTAGCCCCACAGGGGAGCTCCTATAATTCACCCCTCCACTTT CASSVAPQGSSYNSPLHF
TRBJ1-1 NA NA TRBV6-5 TGTGCCACCCGGTGGGGGACACTACGGGAAGCTTTCTTT CATRWGTLREAFF
TRBJ1-4 NA NA TRBV18 TGTGCCAGCTCACCCCGGAGGGCTGAAAAACTGTTTTTT CASSPRRAEKLFF
TRBJ1-2 NA NA TRBV18 TGTGCCAGCTCACCTGCCGGACAGAGTGGCTACACCTTC CASSPAGQSGYTF
TRBJ2-4 TRBD1 NA TRBV13 TGTGCCAGCAGCCTCGGACAGGGGGCAAACATTCAGTACTTC CASSLGQGANIQYF
TRBJ1-4 TRBD1 NA TRBV6-1 TGTGCCAGCAGTGAGTCGACAGGGGGCGTACTTAATGAAAAACTGTTTTTT CASSESTGGVLNEKLFF
TRBJ1-4 NA NA TRBV28 TGTGCCAGCAGTTTCCAGGGAACCATTAATGAAAAACTGTTTTTT CASSFQGTINEKLFF
TRBJ2-7 TRBD2 NA TRBV6-5 TGTGCCAGCAGTTACTCACTAGCGGGCTCCTACGAGCAGTACTTC CASSYSLAGSYEQYF
TRBJ2-5 NA NA TRBV5-4 TGTGCCAGCAGCTTTACGGGGCAAGAGACCCAGTACTTC CASSFTGQETQYF
TRBJ2-2 NA NA TRBV27 TGTGCCAGCAGTTTAAGCACTGTCCCCGGGGAGCTGTTTTTT CASSLSTVPGELFF
TRBJ2-1 TRBD2 NA TRBV9 TGTGCCAGCAGCGTAGGCGGGGGGGTCGTAGGTGAGCAGTTCTTC CASSVGGGVVGEQFF
TRBJ1-2 NA NA TRBV6-5 TGTGCCAACTCTCGGGGACTCAACTATGGCTACACCTTC CANSRGLNYGYTF
TRBJ2-7 NA once TRBV5-1 TGCGCCAGCAGCCCTACTGGAGCCTACGAGCAGTACTTC CASSPTGAYEQYF
TRBJ2-4 NA NA TRBV7-9 TGTGCCAGCAGCCCAGTCGGGAGCAAAAACATTCAGTACTTC CASSPVGSKNIQYF
TRBJ2-1 NA NA TRBV7-2 TGTGCCAGCAGCTTGACATACTACAATGAGCAGTTCTTC CASSLTYYNEQFF
TRBJ1-4 NA NA TRBV16 TGTGCCAGCAGCCCAATAGGAGATCATAATGAAAAACTGTTTTTT CASSPIGDHNEKLFF
TRBJ1-3 TRBD1 NA TRBV3-1/TRBV3-2 TGTGCCAGCAGCCATAAGGACAGGATTTGGTCGAACACCATATATTTT CASSHKDRIWSNTIYF
TRBJ1-6 NA NA TRBV5-4 TGTGCCAGCAGCCTTGGGGGGTCGGGGGGCTTCGGATCACCCCTCCACTTT CASSLGGSGGFGSPLHF
TRBJ1-4 NA once TRBV9 TGTGCCAGCAGCTCAACGGCAACTAATGAAAAACTGTTTTTT CASSSTATNEKLFF
TRBJ2-3 TRBD1 NA TRBV5-1 TGCGCCAGTGGTGGACAGGGATCCACAGATACGCAGTATTTT CASGGQGSTDTQYF
TRBJ1-3 NA NA TRBV7-2 TGTGCCAGCAGCTTAGGAGGAGCGGTCTCTGGAAACACCATATATTTT CASSLGGAVSGNTIYF
TRBJ2-3 NA NA TRBV6-5 TGTGCCGTCGGAGGGGCCGCTAGCACAGATACGCAGTATTTT CAVGGAASTDTQYF
TRBJ2-7 TRBD1 NA TRBV2 TGTGCCAGCAGCCAGGGGGCCTACGAGCAGTACTTC CASSQGAYEQYF
TRBJ1-5 NA NA TRBV28 TGTGCCAGCAGTTCTGCGGGGACGGGCAATCAGCCCCAGCATTTT CASSSAGTGNQPQHF
TRBJ1-6 NA NA TRBV19 TGTGCCAGTAGTATCGGACTTGGCGATTCACCCCTCCACTTT CASSIGLGDSPLHF
TRBJ1-2 NA NA TRBV9 TGTGCCAGCAGCGTAGGGCAGAACCGGGATGGCTACACCTTC CASSVGQNRDGYTF
TRBJ2-3 NA NA TRBV6-5 TGTGCCAGCAGGACGGACACGGGCACAGATACGCAGTATTTT CASRTDTGTDTQYF
TRBJ2-2 NA NA TRBV19 TGTGCCAGTAGTCCCGGGGGACAGTGGTGGGACACCGGGGAGCTGTTTTTT CASSPGGQWWDTGELFF